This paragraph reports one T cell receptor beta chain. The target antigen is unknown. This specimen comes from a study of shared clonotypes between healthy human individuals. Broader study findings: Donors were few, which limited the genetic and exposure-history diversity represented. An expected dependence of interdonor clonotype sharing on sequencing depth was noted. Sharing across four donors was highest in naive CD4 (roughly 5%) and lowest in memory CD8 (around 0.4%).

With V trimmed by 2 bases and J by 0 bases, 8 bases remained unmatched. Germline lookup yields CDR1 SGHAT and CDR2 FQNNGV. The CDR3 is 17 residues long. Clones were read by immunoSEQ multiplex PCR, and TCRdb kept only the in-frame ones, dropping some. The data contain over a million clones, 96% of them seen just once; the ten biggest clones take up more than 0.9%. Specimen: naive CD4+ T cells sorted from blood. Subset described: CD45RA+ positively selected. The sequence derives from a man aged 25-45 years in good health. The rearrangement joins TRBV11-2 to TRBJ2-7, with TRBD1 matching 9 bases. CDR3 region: CASSLPQGQGFSYEQYF. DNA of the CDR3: TGTGCCAGCAGCTTACCTCAAGGACAGGGGTTCTCCTACGAGCAGTACTTC.